Below are 15 T cell receptor beta chains sequenced from a single sample in a study of technical replicates of blood from a few donors. TCRdb's table, derived via immunoSEQ multiplex PCR, lists solely in-frame clones and lacks some. Among 99,000 or so clones listed, about 96% were seen once. Sequencing was performed on T cells isolated from PBMCs. Every receptor here comes from a human donor in good health.

This chain joins TRBV6-1 and TRBJ1-3; D uncertain. There are 15 residues in the CDR3. The V end was cut by 2 bases, the J end by 3 bases, with 11 bases between. The germline V gene encodes CDR1 MNHNS and CDR2 SASEGT. CDR3 in amino acids: CASSEPGFGGNTIYF. The CDR3 coding sequence is TGTGCCAGCAGTGAACCGGGTTTTGGTGGAAACACCATATATTTT.

The chain is built from TRBV11-2 and TRBJ2-3; TRBD1 agrees at 8 bases. The V gene end was trimmed by 3 bases and the J gene end by 5 bases; junction bases not matched to a gene: 1. This CDR3 contains 13 residues. The germline V gene has CDR1 SGHAT and CDR2 FQNNGV. The CDR3, as DNA: TGTGCCAGCAGCTTCACAGGGGGAGATACGCAGTATTTT. Translation gives CASSFTGGDTQYF.

The V and J genes are TRBV25-1 and TRBJ2-3; tentatively, D is TRBD2 (7 bases). There are 15 residues in the CDR3. The germline V gene has CDR1 MGHDK and CDR2 SYGVNS. The V gene lost 6 bases and the J gene lost 5 bases, with 18 bases spanning the gap. CDR3 amino acids: CASSAGGGGGDTQYF. CDR3 in DNA: TGTGCCAGCAGCGCTGGGGGCGGGGGCGGAGATACGCAGTATTTT.

As concerns this clone: Additional DNA sequences in this sample encode the identical CDR3. Written as DNA, the CDR3 is TGCGCCAGCAGCTTAGGGGATAGCTCCTACGAGCAGTACTTC. This gives the protein CASSLGDSSYEQYF. This chain joins TRBV5-1 and TRBJ2-7, with D perhaps matching TRBD1 (5 bases). The germline V and J ends were trimmed by 2 bases and 0 bases, with 9 bases remaining between them. The CDR3 is 14 residues long. Germline-derived CDR1 and CDR2 are SGHRS and YFSETQ.

This chain joins TRBV28 and TRBJ2-5; 7 bases are a match to TRBD2. V lost 6 bases and J lost 7; bases outside the gene matches: 14. Germline lookup yields CDR1 MDHEN and CDR2 SYDVKM. This CDR3 has 15 amino acids. The CDR3 spells CASSDPGGGLGTQYF. The CDR3 DNA sequence: TGTGCCAGCAGCGACCCGGGGGGTGGCTTGGGGACCCAGTACTTC.

This chain links TRBV2 with TRBJ1-6; D perhaps matches TRBD1 (6 bases). Per the germline V gene, CDR1 is SNHLY and CDR2 is FYNNEI. V was shortened by 5 bases and J by 0 bases, with 17 bases between the two germline ends. There are 18 residues in the CDR3. DNA of the CDR3: TGTGCCAGCAGTCTCGTCGGGACACTAAGCTCCTATAATTCACCCCTCCACTTT. Translating it yields CASSLVGTLSSYNSPLHF.

This chain connects TRBV4-1 to TRBJ1-5; no clear D. The CDR3 has 15 residues. CDR1 MGHRA and CDR2 YSYEKL come from the germline V gene. Trimming shortened V by 3 bases and J by 4 bases, and 13 bases separated the two germline ends. DNA for the CDR3: TGCGCCAGCAGCCACCCCGAACACCGAAATCAGCCCCAGCATTTT. This translates into CASSHPEHRNQPQHF.

The V call is TRBV4-1, the J call TRBJ2-5; 8 nucleotides match TRBD1. CDR1 is MGHRA, CDR2 YSYEKL, per germline. Trimming removed 2 bases from V and 1 base from J; junction bases left unmatched: 3. CDR3 length: 15 residues. The CDR3, as DNA: TGCGCCAGCAGCCAATGGGGACAGGTCCAAGAGACCCAGTACTTC. Translation gives CASSQWGQVQETQYF.

The V and J genes are TRBV9 and TRBJ2-3; TRBD2 aligns across 11 bases. Germline assignment: CDR1 SGDLS and CDR2 YYNGEE. There are 16 residues in the CDR3. Trimming removed 4 bases from V and 0 bases from J; junction bases left unmatched: 4. CDR3: CASSTRLAGSTDTQYF. The CDR3, as DNA: TGTGCCAGCAGCACCCGACTAGCGGGGAGCACAGATACGCAGTATTTT. Combining the CDR3 with reference TRBV9 and TRBJ2-3 gives the whole variable domain DSGVTQTPKHLITATGQRVTLRCSPRSGDLSVYWYQQSLDQGLQFLIQYYNGEERAKGNILERFSAQQFPDLHSELNLSSLELGDSALYFCASSTRLAGSTDTQYFGPGTRLTVL.

The chain uses TRBV12-2 and TRBJ2-1; the table's D call TRBD2 went unverified against the DNA. TRBV12-2 is reported as a pseudogene. CDR3 length: 17 amino acids. CDR3 nucleotide sequence: TGTGCAAGTCGCCCATTTTGGACTAGCGGGGTCTACAATGAGCAGTTCTTC. It is translated as CASRPFWTSGVYNEQFF.

This clone occurred a few times. J is TRBJ1-1 and V is TRBV5-1; possible D gene TRBD1, 6 bases. The germline V gene has CDR1 SGHRS and CDR2 YFSETQ. This CDR3 contains 12 residues. Trimming removed 5 bases at V and 4 bases at J, with 9 bases between. Here the CDR3 DNA reads TGCGCCAGCAGACCGGACAGCACTGAAGCTTTCTTT. As protein: CASRPDSTEAFF.

This clone was seen a single time. The chain uses TRBV11-2 and TRBJ1-2; D gene uncertain. Trimming cost V 1 base and J 0 bases, with 9 bases left between them. Germline V lookup: CDR1 SGHAT, CDR2 FQNNGV. This CDR3 has 15 residues. The CDR3: CASSLGLSANYGYTF. CDR3 DNA: TGTGCCAGCAGCTTAGGTCTGAGCGCTAACTATGGCTACACCTTC.

This chain connects TRBV4-1 to TRBJ1-1, with unresolved D. CDR1 and CDR2 from the germline V gene are MGHRA and YSYEKL. The CDR3 length is 15 residues. V lost 3 bases and J lost 1, with 12 bases in between. CDR3 region: CASSHNPPGNTEAFF. The CDR3 coding sequence is TGCGCCAGCAGCCATAACCCTCCGGGGAACACTGAAGCTTTCTTT.

The rearrangement joins TRBV11-1 to TRBJ2-3, with TRBD2 as a possible D gene (6 bases). CDR1 is SGHAT, CDR2 FQDESV, per germline (reference sequence). There are 15 residues in the CDR3. Trimming removed 1 base from V and 5 bases from J, with 13 bases in between. CDR3 in DNA: TGTGCCAGCAGCTTAGGGGGGGTTAGGGGAGATACGCAGTATTTT. This translates into CASSLGGVRGDTQYF.

V gene TRBV4-2 combines with J gene TRBJ2-3, with 7 bases matching TRBD2. Germline-derived CDR1 and CDR2 are LGHNA and YNFKEQ. V gave up 0 bases and J gave up 6 bases; unmatched junction bases: 12. This CDR3 has 17 residues. CDR3 sequence (DNA): TGTGCCAGCAGCCAAGATGCAGCGGGGTCTTTGGGGGATACGCAGTATTTT. As protein: CASSQDAAGSLGDTQYF.